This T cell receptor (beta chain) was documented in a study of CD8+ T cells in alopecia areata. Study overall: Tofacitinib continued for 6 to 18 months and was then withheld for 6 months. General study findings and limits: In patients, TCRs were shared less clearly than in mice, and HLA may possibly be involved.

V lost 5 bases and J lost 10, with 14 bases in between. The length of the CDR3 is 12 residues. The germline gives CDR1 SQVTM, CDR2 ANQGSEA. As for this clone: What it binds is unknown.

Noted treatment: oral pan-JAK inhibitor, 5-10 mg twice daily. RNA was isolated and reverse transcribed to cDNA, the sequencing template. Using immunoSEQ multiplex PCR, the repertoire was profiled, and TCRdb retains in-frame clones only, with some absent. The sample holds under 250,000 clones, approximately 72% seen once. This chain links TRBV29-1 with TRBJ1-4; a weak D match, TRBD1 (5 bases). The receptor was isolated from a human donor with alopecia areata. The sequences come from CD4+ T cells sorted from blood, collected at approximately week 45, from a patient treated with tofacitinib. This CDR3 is CSVRDADRKLFF. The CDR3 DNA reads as TGCAGCGTTAGGGACGCAGATCGAAAACTGTTTTTT.